Shown below are 30 T cell receptor beta chains from a single sample sequenced in a study of blood T cell repertoires in COVID-19. Sequencing used immunoSEQ multiplex PCR; TCRdb keeps in-frame clones, though not all of them. This table holds under 300,000 clones, 85% to 95% found once. The sample taken for sequencing was PBMCs or T cells enriched from blood (not recorded which). These receptors came from a woman aged 18 to 35 who had recovered from COVID-19.

This clone was observed a single time. The rearrangement links TRBV6-5 to TRBJ2-7, with D perhaps TRBD1 (6 bases). The CDR3 length is 15 residues. The germline V gene encodes CDR1 MNHEY and CDR2 SVGAGI. Trimming took 7 bases from V and 0 from J, leaving 16 bases between them. The CDR3 is CASKSGTHISYEQYF. Here the CDR3 DNA reads TGTGCCAGCAAGTCCGGGACACATATCTCCTACGAGCAGTACTTC.

The chain employs TRBV10-2 and TRBJ2-1, with D perhaps TRBD2 (6 bases). The CDR3 length is 14 residues. Trimming took 8 bases from V and 9 from J, leaving 20 bases between them. Per germline, CDR1 WSHSY and CDR2 SAAADI. CDR3 loop: CASVFSGQATEQFF. DNA for the CDR3: TGCGCCAGCGTGTTTAGCGGCCAGGCCACTGAGCAGTTCTTC.

The CDR3 loop reads CASTPGQGSGYGYTF. CDR3 bases: TGTGCCAGCACCCCGGGACAGGGTTCGGGGTATGGCTACACCTTC. The chain combines TRBV7-8 with TRBJ1-2; 9 positions match TRBD1. With 7 bases clipped from V and 5 bases from J, the junction kept 11 bases outside the gene matches. The germline V gene has CDR1 SGHVS and CDR2 FQNEAQ. This CDR3 has 15 amino acids.

The V gene is TRBV2, the J gene TRBJ2-5; possibly TRBD1 for D (6 bases). The CDR3 is 15 amino acids. Between the trimmed V and J ends, which lost 6 bases and 4 bases, there was a span of 18 bases. Germline lookup yields CDR1 SNHLY and CDR2 FYNNEI. The CDR3: CASSPPPGGGETQYF. The CDR3 DNA follows: TGTGCCAGCAGCCCCCCTCCTGGGGGCGGAGAGACCCAGTACTTC. Supplemented by reference TRBV2 and TRBJ2-5, the full variable domain reads EPEVTQTPSHQVTQMGQEVILRCVPISNHLYFYWYRQILGQKVEFLVSFYNNEISEKSEIFDDQFSVERPDGSNFTLKIRSTKLEDSAMYFCASSPPPGGGETQYFGPGTRLLVL.

The chain recombines TRBV21-1 with TRBJ1-1. TRBV21-1 is a pseudogene. The CDR3 runs 13 residues. CDR3 sequence: CASSKEGGWRAFF. The CDR3 nucleotides are TGTGCCAGCAGCAAAGAGGGGGGGTGGCGGGCTTTCTTT.

V usage is TRBV28 and J usage is TRBJ1-4, with D possibly being TRBD1 (5 bases). The germline V gene has CDR1 MDHEN and CDR2 SYDVKM. Trimming left V 5 bases short and J 0 bases short, with 16 bases between. This CDR3 region has 17 residues. The CDR3, as DNA: TGTGCCAGCAGTGCGTCTCAGGGCTCTGCAACTAATGAAAAACTGTTTTTT. Its translation is CASSASQGSATNEKLFF.

The rearrangement uses TRBV7-8 and TRBJ2-7; 10 bases are shared with TRBD1. J gave up 9 bases and V 5 bases, and 7 bases lay outside the gene matches. The V gene's germline CDR1 is SGHVS and CDR2 FQNEAQ. The CDR3 is made up of 13 amino acids. The chain's CDR3 is CASSPDRGQVQYF. CDR3 DNA: TGTGCCAGCAGCCCAGACAGGGGGCAGGTGCAGTACTTC. Complete variable domain (other parts from reference TRBV7-8 and TRBJ2-7): GAGVSQSPRYKVAKRGQDVALRCDPISGHVSLFWYQQALGQGPEFLTYFQNEAQLDKSGLPSDRFFAERPEGSVSTLKIQRTQQEDSAVYLCASSPDRGQVQYFGPGTRLTVT.

The V call is TRBV18, the J call TRBJ2-1, with D possibly being TRBD2 (5 bases). This CDR3 has 14 residues. V lost 6 bases to trimming and J lost 1 base, with 10 bases between them. Germline-derived CDR1 and CDR2 are KGHSH and LQKENI. The CDR3 sequence is CASSPGGSYNEQFF. The CDR3 DNA is TGTGCCAGCTCCCCAGGCGGGTCCTACAATGAGCAGTTCTTC.

This chain joins TRBV11-3 and TRBJ2-5; 7 bases are a match to TRBD1. The CDR3 sequence is 13 residues long. Trimming took 5 bases from V and 5 from J; bases not matched to a gene: 5. Germline values: CDR1 SGHNT, CDR2 YENEEA. CDR3 in DNA: TGTGCCAGCAGCCCCAGGGGGTGGGAGACCCAGTACTTC. This encodes CASSPRGWETQYF.

V and J are TRBV7-3 and TRBJ2-1; D ambiguous. The germline V gene encodes CDR1 SGHTA and CDR2 FQGTGA. Trimming left V 3 bases short and J 2 bases short, with 14 bases between. CDR3 length equals 16 residues. DNA for the CDR3: TGTGCCAGCAGCTTGGCCCAGATGGGCACCTACAATGAGCAGTTCTTC. This encodes CASSLAQMGTYNEQFF. Full variable domain (missing parts from reference TRBV7-3 and TRBJ2-1): GAGVSQTPSNKVTEKGKYVELRCDPISGHTALYWYRQSLGQGPEFLIYFQGTGAADDSGLPNDRFFAVRPEGSVSTLKIQRTERGDSAVYLCASSLAQMGTYNEQFFGPGTRLTVL.

This chain links TRBV6-2 or TRBV6-3 with TRBJ2-5, with TRBD2 matching 12 bases. The CDR3 extends over 15 amino acids. Losses at the gene ends were 4 bases for V and 5 bases for J; bases not matched to a gene: 5. Germline-derived CDR1 and CDR2 are MNHEY and SVGEGT. This CDR3 is CASSSASGGAETQYF. The CDR3 coding sequence is TGTGCCAGCAGTTCGGCTAGCGGGGGGGCGGAGACCCAGTACTTC.

Only a few counts were recorded for this clone. The chain links TRBV6-5 to TRBJ2-2; D not resolved. Trimming removed 7 bases at V and 0 bases at J, with 9 bases between. CDR3 length: 14 amino acids. Germline V CDR1 and CDR2: MNHEY, SVGAGI. The CDR3 region has the DNA TGTGCCAGCAAGGCCAGGACGAACACCGGGGAGCTGTTTTTT. Translation gives CASKARTNTGELFF.

The chain links TRBV2 to TRBJ1-1; unclear D gene. This CDR3 contains 13 residues. The germline CDR1 and CDR2 sequences are SNHLY and FYNNEI. V dropped 8 bases and J dropped 11 bases, with 21 bases sitting between them. The CDR3 nucleotides read TGTGCCAGCGCACCCACCATAGGACTTTTGGCTTTCTTT. Amino acids: CASAPTIGLLAFF.

This chain connects TRBV2 to TRBJ2-7, with a possible D match to TRBD1 (6 bases). Trimming took 4 bases from V and 0 from J, leaving 7 bases between them. Germline CDR1 and CDR2: SNHLY and FYNNEI. This CDR3 region has 13 residues. This CDR3 reads CASSADSSYEQYF. In nucleotides, the CDR3 is TGTGCCAGCAGTGCGGACAGCTCCTACGAGCAGTACTTC.

The chain uses TRBV7-6 and TRBJ1-1; 8 positions match TRBD1. CDR1 is SGHVS and CDR2 is FNYEAQ in the germline V gene. V lost 5 bases to trimming and J lost 4 bases; unmatched junction nucleotides: 9. There are 15 residues in the CDR3. The CDR3 DNA reads as TGTGCCAGCAGCCCCAGGGGGCTGGGGAGCACTGAAGCTTTCTTT. Amino acid sequence: CASSPRGLGSTEAFF.

The chain links TRBV2 to TRBJ1-2; weak D call: TRBD1 (5 bases). Trimming left V 3 bases short and J 3 bases short, with 8 bases between. Germline V gives CDR1 SNHLY, CDR2 FYNNEI. CDR3 length equals 13 residues. The CDR3 nucleotides are TGTGCCAGCAGTGAGGAGGGGCACTATGGCTACACCTTC. Its translation is CASSEEGHYGYTF.

The chain is built from TRBV19 and TRBJ2-1; D not certain. Germline V gene sequence: CDR1 LNHDA, CDR2 SQIVND (reference sequence). This CDR3 is 11 amino acids long. V lost 3 bases and J 5 bases, leaving 2 bases between the germline ends. The CDR3 is CASSINNEQFF. CDR3 nucleotides: TGTGCCAGTAGTATCAACAATGAGCAGTTCTTC.

The chain combines TRBV12-3 or TRBV12-4 with TRBJ1-1; the D is unclear. CDR3 size: 11 residues. Trimming cost V 4 bases and J 6 bases, with 6 bases left between them. CDR3 sequence: CASSSPAEAFF. Written as DNA, the CDR3 is TGTGCCAGCAGTTCCCCGGCTGAAGCTTTCTTT.

With regard to this clone: One end of the junction fails to match germline, which may point to a read error. This chain joins TRBV19 and TRBJ1-6; D ambiguous. Germline V gives CDR1 LNHDA, CDR2 SQIVND (reference sequence). The CDR3 runs 13 residues. CDR3 amino acids: CASTLTYNSPLHF. The CDR3 region has the DNA TGTGCCAGTACCCTCACCTACAATTCACCCCTCCACTTT.

This rearrangement joins TRBV6-1 to TRBJ1-1; possibly TRBD1 for D (5 bases). Germline CDR1 MNHNS, CDR2 SASEGT. The CDR3 contains 15 residues. V lost 2 bases, J lost 2 bases, and 12 bases lay in between. The CDR3 reads CASSEMLRGNTEAFF. In DNA form, the CDR3 reads TGTGCCAGCAGTGAAATGCTAAGGGGCAACACTGAAGCTTTCTTT.

This chain uses TRBV5-6 with TRBJ2-3; no definite D call. The V end lost 1 base, the J end lost 0 bases, and 9 bases lay between the germline ends. Per the germline V gene, CDR1 is SGHDT and CDR2 is YYEEEE. The CDR3 contains 15 residues. In DNA form, the CDR3 reads TGTGCCAGCAGCTTGTGGTGGCCTAGCACAGATACGCAGTATTTT. Residues: CASSLWWPSTDTQYF.

The V call is TRBV5-3, the J call TRBJ2-7, with TRBD1 identical over 9 bases. TRBV5-3 falls under the ORF class, with uncertain function. J was trimmed by 7 bases and V by 4 bases; bases with no gene match: 6. The CDR3 contains 13 residues. CDR3 bases: TGTGCCAGAAGCGCCGGGACAGGGCTGGAGCAGTACTTC. Its translation is CARSAGTGLEQYF.

The chain carries TRBV24-1 and TRBJ1-5, with 12 bases fitting TRBD1. Per germline, CDR1 KGHDR and CDR2 SFDVKD. This CDR3 has 16 residues. Trimming cost V 5 bases and J 6 bases; bases outside gene matches: 7. In DNA, the CDR3 is TGTGCCACCAGTGGGGACAGGGGGCGGTCGGGTCAGCCCCAGCATTTT. Its translation: CATSGDRGRSGQPQHF.

The chain carries TRBV9 and TRBJ2-5; D possibly corresponds to TRBD2 (6 bases). The CDR3 sequence is 14 residues long. The germline V and J ends were trimmed by 2 bases and 2 bases, with 10 bases remaining between them. Germline-derived CDR1 and CDR2 are SGDLS and YYNGEE. The CDR3 sequence is CASSVTSAQETQYF. CDR3 nucleotides: TGTGCCAGCAGCGTGACTAGTGCGCAAGAGACCCAGTACTTC.

The table lists this clone with a count of one. V and J are TRBV3-1 (or the pseudogene TRBV3-2) and TRBJ2-1, with 10 bases lining up with TRBD2. The CDR3 has 12 amino acids. Germline V lookup: CDR1 LGHDT, CDR2 YNNKEL (reference sequence). Germline trimming cut 6 bases from V and 9 bases from J; bases unmatched to any gene: 2. Written as DNA, the CDR3 is TGTGCCAGCAGATTAGCGGGGGGTGAGCAGTTCTTC. Protein product: CASRLAGGEQFF.

V is TRBV5-1 and J is TRBJ2-7; 9 bases match TRBD2. Germline CDR1 and CDR2: SGHRS and YFSETQ. This CDR3 spans 15 amino acids. V lost 1 base to trimming and J lost 2 bases; unmatched junction nucleotides: 4. DNA of the CDR3: TGCGCCAGCAGCTTGAAGCTAGCGGGGACCTACGAGCAGTACTTC. It yields the protein CASSLKLAGTYEQYF. Filled out from reference TRBV5-1 and TRBJ2-7, the complete variable domain reads KAGVTQTPRYLIKTRGQQVTLSCSPISGHRSVSWYQQTPGQGLQFLFEYFSETQRNKGNFPGRFSGRQFSNSRSEMNVSTLELGDSALYLCASSLKLAGTYEQYFGPGTRLTVT.

The gene calls are TRBV5-1 and TRBJ2-7; 9 nucleotides agree with TRBD2. The CDR3 runs 15 residues. The junction had 6 bases not matched to a gene; V was cut back by 2 bases and J by 3 bases. Germline values: CDR1 SGHRS, CDR2 YFSETQ. The CDR3 here is CASSLGNSGSYEQYF. CDR3 sequence (DNA): TGCGCCAGCAGCTTAGGTAATAGCGGGAGCTACGAGCAGTACTTC.

The chain is built from TRBV27 and TRBJ1-1, with 7 positions matching TRBD1. The CDR3 spans 14 residues. The germline gives CDR1 MNHEY, CDR2 SMNVEV (reference sequence). The V segment lost 6 bases and the J segment 4 bases; nucleotides outside the gene matches: 8. The CDR3 sequence: CASRVQGEFTEAFF. CDR3 DNA: TGTGCCAGCAGGGTTCAGGGGGAGTTCACTGAAGCTTTCTTT.

As to this clone: Because it lacks the conserved phenylalanine or tryptophan at the end, this CDR3 is likely a read error. Because the CDR3's place on the DNA is in doubt, the DNA is left out and the CDR3 is given as listed by TCRdb. The gene calls are TRBV28 and TRBJ2-7; the DNA was not used to check the table's D call, TRBD2. Germline loops: CDR1 MDHEN, CDR2 SYDVKM. The CDR3 length equals 14 residues, ends included. The CDR3 loop is CASSVGLAGTWPVL.

The rearrangement links TRBV28 to TRBJ2-1, with 12 bases matching TRBD2. With 5 bases clipped from V and 7 bases from J, the junction kept 18 bases outside the gene matches. Germline CDR1 is MDHEN and CDR2 is SYDVKM. The CDR3 totals 19 residues. The CDR3 nucleotides are TGTGCCAGCAGTCCCCTCCGCCGGGCGACTAGCGGGGGCATAAATGAGCAGTTCTTC. Protein: CASSPLRRATSGGINEQFF.